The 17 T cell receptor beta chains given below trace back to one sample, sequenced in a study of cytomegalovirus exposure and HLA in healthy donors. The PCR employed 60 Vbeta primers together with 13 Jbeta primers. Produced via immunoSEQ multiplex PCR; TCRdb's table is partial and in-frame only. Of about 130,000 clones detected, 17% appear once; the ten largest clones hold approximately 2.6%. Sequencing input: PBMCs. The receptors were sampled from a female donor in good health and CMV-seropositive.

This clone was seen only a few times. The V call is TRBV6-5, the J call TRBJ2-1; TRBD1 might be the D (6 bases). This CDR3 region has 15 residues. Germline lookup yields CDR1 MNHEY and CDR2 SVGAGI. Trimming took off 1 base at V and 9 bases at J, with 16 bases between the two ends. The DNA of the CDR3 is TGTGCCAGCAGTTACTACCGACAGGTACCGGCTGAGCAGTTCTTC. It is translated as CASSYYRQVPAEQFF.

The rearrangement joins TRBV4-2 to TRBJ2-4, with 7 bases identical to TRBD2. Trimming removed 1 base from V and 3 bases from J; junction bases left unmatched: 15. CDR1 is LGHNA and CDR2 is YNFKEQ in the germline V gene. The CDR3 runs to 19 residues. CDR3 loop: CASSQGFRTSVGSKNIQYF. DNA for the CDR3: TGTGCCAGCAGCCAAGGTTTTCGAACTAGCGTGGGGAGCAAAAACATTCAGTACTTC.

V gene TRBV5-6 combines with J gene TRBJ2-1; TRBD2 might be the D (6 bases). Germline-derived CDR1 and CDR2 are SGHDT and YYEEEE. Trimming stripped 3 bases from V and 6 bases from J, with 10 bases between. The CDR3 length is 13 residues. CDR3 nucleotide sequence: TGTGCCAGCAGCTCGGGGACTCCCAATGAGCAGTTCTTC. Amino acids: CASSSGTPNEQFF.

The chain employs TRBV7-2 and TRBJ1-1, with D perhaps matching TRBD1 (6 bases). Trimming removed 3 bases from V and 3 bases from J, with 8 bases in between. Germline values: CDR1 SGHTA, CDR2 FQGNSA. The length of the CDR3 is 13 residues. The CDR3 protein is CASSFGQHTEAFF. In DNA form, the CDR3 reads TGTGCCAGCAGCTTCGGACAGCACACTGAAGCTTTCTTT. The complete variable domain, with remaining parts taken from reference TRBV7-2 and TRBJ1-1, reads GAGVSQSPSNKVTEKGKDVELRCDPISGHTALYWYRQSLGQGLEFLIYFQGNSAPDKSGLPSDRFSAERTGGSVSTLTIQRTQQEDSAVYLCASSFGQHTEAFFGQGTRLTVV.

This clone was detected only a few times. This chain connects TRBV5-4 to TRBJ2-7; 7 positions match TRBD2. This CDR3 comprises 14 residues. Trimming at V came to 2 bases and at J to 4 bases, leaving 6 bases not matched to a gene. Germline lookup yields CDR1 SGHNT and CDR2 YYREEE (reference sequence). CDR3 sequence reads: CASSLGLAEYEQYF. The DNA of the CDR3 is TGTGCCAGCAGCTTAGGTCTAGCGGAATACGAGCAGTACTTC.

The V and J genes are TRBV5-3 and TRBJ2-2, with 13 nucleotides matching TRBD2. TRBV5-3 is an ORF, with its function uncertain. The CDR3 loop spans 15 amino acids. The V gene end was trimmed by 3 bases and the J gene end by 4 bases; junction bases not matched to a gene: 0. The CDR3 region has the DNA TGTGCCAGAAGCTGGACTAGCGGGAGCACCGGGGAGCTGTTTTTT. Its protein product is CARSWTSGSTGELFF.

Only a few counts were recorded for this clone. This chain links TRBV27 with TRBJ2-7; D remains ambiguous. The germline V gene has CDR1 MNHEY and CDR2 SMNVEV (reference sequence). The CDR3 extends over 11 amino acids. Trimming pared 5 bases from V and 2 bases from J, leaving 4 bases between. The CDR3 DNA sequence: TGTGCCAGCAGTCCTACCTACGAGCAGTACTTC. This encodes CASSPTYEQYF.

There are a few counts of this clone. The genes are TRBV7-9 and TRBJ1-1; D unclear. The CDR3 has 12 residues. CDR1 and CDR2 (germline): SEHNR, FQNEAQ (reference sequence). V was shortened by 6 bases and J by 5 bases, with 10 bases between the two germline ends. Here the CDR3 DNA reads TGTGCCAGCAGAAGACGGGAAACTGAAGCTTTCTTT. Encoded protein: CASRRRETEAFF. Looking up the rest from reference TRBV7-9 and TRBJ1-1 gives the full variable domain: DTGVSQNPRHKITKRGQNVTFRCDPISEHNRLYWYRQTLGQGPEFLTYFQNEAQLEKSRLLSDRFSAERPKGSFSTLEIQRTEQGDSAMYLCASRRRETEAFFGQGTRLTVV.

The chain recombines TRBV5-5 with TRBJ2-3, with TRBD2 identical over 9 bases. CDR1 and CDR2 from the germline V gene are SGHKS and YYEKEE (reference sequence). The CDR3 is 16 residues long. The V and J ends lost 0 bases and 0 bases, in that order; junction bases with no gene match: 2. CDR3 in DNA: TGTGCCAGCAGCTTGGTGGCGGGAGGGAGCACAGATACGCAGTATTTT. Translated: CASSLVAGGSTDTQYF.

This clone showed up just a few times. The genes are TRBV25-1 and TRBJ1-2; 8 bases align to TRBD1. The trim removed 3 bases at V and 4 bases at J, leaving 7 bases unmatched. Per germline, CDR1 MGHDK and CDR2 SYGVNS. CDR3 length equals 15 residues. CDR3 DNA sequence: TGTGCCAGCAGTGACCAAGGACAGGGAGGCTATGGCTACACCTTC. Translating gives CASSDQGQGGYGYTF.

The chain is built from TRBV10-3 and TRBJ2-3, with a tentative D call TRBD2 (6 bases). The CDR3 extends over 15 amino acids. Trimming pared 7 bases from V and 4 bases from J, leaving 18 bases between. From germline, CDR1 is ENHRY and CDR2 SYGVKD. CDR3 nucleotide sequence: TGTGCCATCAATGATTCGGGAGAAAGGTCAGATACGCAGTATTTT. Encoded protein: CAINDSGERSDTQYF.

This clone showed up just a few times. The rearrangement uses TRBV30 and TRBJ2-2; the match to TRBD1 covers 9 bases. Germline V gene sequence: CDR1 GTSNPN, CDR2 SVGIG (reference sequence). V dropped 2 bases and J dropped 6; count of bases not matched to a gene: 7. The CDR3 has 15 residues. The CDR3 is CAWSLTGGASGELFF. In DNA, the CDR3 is TGTGCCTGGAGTTTAACAGGGGGCGCTTCCGGGGAGCTGTTTTTT.

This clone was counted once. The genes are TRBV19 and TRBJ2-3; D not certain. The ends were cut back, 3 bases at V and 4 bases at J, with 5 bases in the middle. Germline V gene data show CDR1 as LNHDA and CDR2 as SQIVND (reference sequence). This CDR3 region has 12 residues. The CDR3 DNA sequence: TGTGCCAGTAGTATGGCACCAGATACGCAGTATTTT. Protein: CASSMAPDTQYF.

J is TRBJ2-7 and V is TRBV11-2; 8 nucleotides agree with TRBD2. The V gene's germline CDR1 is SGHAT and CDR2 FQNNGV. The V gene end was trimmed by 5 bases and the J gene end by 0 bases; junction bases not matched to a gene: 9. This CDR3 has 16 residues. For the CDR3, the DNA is TGTGCCAGCAGCCGATGGCGGGGGGAGAGCTCCTACGAGCAGTACTTC. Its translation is CASSRWRGESSYEQYF.

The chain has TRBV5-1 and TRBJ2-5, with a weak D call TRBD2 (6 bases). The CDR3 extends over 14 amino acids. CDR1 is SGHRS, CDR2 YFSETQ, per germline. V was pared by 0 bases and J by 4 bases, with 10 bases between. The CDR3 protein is CASSLGPGAETQYF. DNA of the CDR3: TGCGCCAGCAGCTTGGGTCCGGGAGCAGAGACCCAGTACTTC.

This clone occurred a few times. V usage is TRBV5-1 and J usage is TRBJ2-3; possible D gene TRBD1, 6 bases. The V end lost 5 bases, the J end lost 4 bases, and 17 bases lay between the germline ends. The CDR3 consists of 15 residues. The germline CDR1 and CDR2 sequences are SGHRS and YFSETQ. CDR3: CASSSTPGVPDTQYF. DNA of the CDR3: TGCGCCAGCAGTTCTACCCCAGGGGTTCCAGATACGCAGTATTTT. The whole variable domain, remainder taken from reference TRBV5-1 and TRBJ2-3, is KAGVTQTPRYLIKTRGQQVTLSCSPISGHRSVSWYQQTPGQGLQFLFEYFSETQRNKGNFPGRFSGRQFSNSRSEMNVSTLELGDSALYLCASSSTPGVPDTQYFGPGTRLTVL.

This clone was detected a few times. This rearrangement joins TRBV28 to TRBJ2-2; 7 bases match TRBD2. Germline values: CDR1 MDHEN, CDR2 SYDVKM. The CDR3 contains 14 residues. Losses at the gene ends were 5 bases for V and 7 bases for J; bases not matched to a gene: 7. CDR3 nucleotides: TGTGCCAGCAGTGAGACCGGGAGGAGCGGGGAGCTGTTTTTT. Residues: CASSETGRSGELFF.